This record concerns one TCR beta chain sequence. Its cognate antigen is unknown. V lost 5 bases and J lost 0, with 20 bases in between. Germline assignment: CDR1 SGHTA and CDR2 FQGNSA. The CDR3 spans 17 residues. These data are taken from a study of shared clonotypes between healthy human individuals. Background on the study: Three plates each covered CD4 naive and memory; CD8 naive two, CD8 memory one. Study findings and constraints: Rarefaction analysis demonstrated incomplete sorted-subset sequencing notwithstanding large depth.

Generated by immunoSEQ multiplex PCR, the TCRdb table keeps only in-frame clones and is missing some. Here the sample spans roughly 1 million clones, under 80% being singletons. Sequencing was carried out using memory CD4+ T cells sorted from blood. Subset: CD45RA-negative fraction. The chain uses TRBV7-2 and TRBJ2-7; a weak D match, TRBD2 (6 bases). The source is a man between 18 and 29 years old in good health. The chain's CDR3 is CASSRPLTGAISYEQYF. The CDR3 DNA follows: TGTGCCAGCAGCCGGCCCCTAACGGGAGCCATCTCCTACGAGCAGTACTTC. The entire variable domain, with the rest obtained from reference TRBV7-2 and TRBJ2-7, is as follows: GAGVSQSPSNKVTEKGKDVELRCDPISGHTALYWYRQSLGQGLEFLIYFQGNSAPDKSGLPSDRFSAERTGGSVSTLTIQRTQQEDSAVYLCASSRPLTGAISYEQYFGPGTRLTVT.